Reported below is one TCR beta chain. The diagnostic basis comprised clinical symptoms, serum thyroxine and TRAb, thyroid ultrasound and orbital computed tomography. This specimen comes from a study of T cells in Graves' hyperthyroidism and ophthalmopathy. There were TCR beta CDR3 regions amplified from RNA transcripts. HTBI primers were used for first-round RT-PCR of the TCR CDR3. Using its own MiXCR run on the multiplex PCR reads, TCRdb lists one record per CDR3 protein. The table shows over 400,000 distinct CDR3 sequences, with about 15% occurring only once. Trimming removed 0 bases from V and 1 base from J, with 19 bases in between. The germline CDR1 and CDR2 sequences are SGHNT and YYREEE (reference sequence). The CDR3 runs 18 residues.

The sample consisted of blood. The chain employs TRBV5-4 and TRBJ1-1; perhaps TRBD1 as D (5 bases). The source of this sequence is a man younger than 35 with Graves' ophthalmopathy. The CDR3 DNA is TGTGCCAGCAGCTTGGGATCTGGGGGGGGGATCGGGAACACTGAAGCTTTCTTT. Protein product: CASSLGSGGGIGNTEAFF.